This T cell receptor beta chain was recorded in a study of neurological immune-mediated disorders. Study outcomes and limitations: Private repertoires in all groups were suggested by the absence of shared CDR3 amino acid sequences among expanded clones across subjects. Association with the multiple sclerosis repertoire cluster was not found for any clinical or MRI feature.

Trimming shortened V by 5 bases and J by 4 bases, and 14 bases separated the two germline ends. The CDR3 is 14 residues long. Germline CDR1 and CDR2: ENHRY and SYGVKD. This clonotype has ten or more counts. Antigen unknown. TCRdb redid the calling of the 5' RACE reads with MiXCR, one entry per CDR3 protein. Of roughly 67,000 distinct CDR3 sequences in the sample, around 4% were seen once. V usage is TRBV10-3 and J usage is TRBJ1-2, with D maybe TRBD1 (6 bases). Sequencing was performed on PBMCs. This receptor was identified in a man aged 45 to 65 with multiple sclerosis. CDR3 coding DNA: TGTGCCATCAGTACGGGGGCAGGTCGCTATGGCTACACCTTC. Translation: CAISTGAGRYGYTF.